The sequence of this T cell receptor (beta chain) was determined in a study of blood T cells in healthy people across ages (dated by TCRdb to the mid-2010s). Context from the whole study: In model experiments, template switching captured roughly one uniquely barcoded TCR beta cDNA molecule for every two T cells. To avoid experimental bias, donors of different ages were randomly spread across the sequencing lanes. Age-related changes in TCR beta repertoire diversity were measured in the study by deep sequencing normalized with unique cDNA molecular identifiers. The study analyzed two additional independent replicas of 1 million unique cDNA reads from the same blood draw for two donors, one aged 18 to 29 and one aged 80 or older. Donors were grouped into four age groups: young (average 16 years), middle-aged (39), aged (around 60) and long-lived (approximately 78). General conclusions and limits of the study: There was a strong correlation between observed TCR beta diversity and the percentage of naive T cells measured by flow cytometry. Bulk unsorted PBMC profiling prevented conclusive comparison of naive and antigen-experienced compartments. Donor CMV infection status was unknown, potentially confounding age-related changes in expanded clonotypes. Estimates of total diversity based on one million sequenced T cells were considered lower bounds and underestimates. The long-lived group showed more naive CD4+ T cells, fewer expanded clones and increased TCR diversity than the aged group, suggesting age selection. As age increased, observed TCR beta diversity per million T cells dropped in a roughly linear way, and a significant reduction was already evident by age 40.

The 40 or so donors, aged roughly 6 to 95 years, were systemically healthy Caucasian individuals from Russia. Around 10 milliliters of peripheral blood were collected from each donor into EDTA-treated Vacutainer tubes. Ficoll-Paque density-gradient centrifugation was used to isolate PBMCs, with at least 6.5 million per sample. Total RNA was extracted from PBMCs with Trizol reagent, with at least 5 micrograms obtained per sample. For every donor, an aliquot of PBMCs went through flow cytometry to measure the percentages of naive CD45RAhigh/CD27high T cells. Library construction relied on 5' RACE. Sequenced using an Illumina HiSeq 2500. A second 7 to 11 cycle PCR used a sample-barcoded 5' primer and a J-beta primer mix. A unique molecular identifier was introduced onto each TCR beta cDNA molecule by a template-switch 5' adaptor carrying 12 random nucleotides. At least 2.5 million CDR3-containing paired-end reads were obtained from each sample. All of the RNA was converted into first-strand cDNA using the Mint cDNA synthesis kit, with a TRBC-specific oligonucleotide serving as the primer. All cDNA was treated with uracil-DNA glycosylase and then went through a first 18-cycle PCR with the universal primers M1SS and BC2_uni_R. The authors' pipeline ran thus. For normalization, 1 million high-quality reads, each with a distinct molecular identifier, were randomly selected from each sample. Reads sharing molecular identifiers were discarded rather than binned into consensus sequences. MiTCR, set to a Q25 quality threshold and the strictest error-elimination algorithm, was used for CDR3 identification, clonotype clustering and error correction. Lower-bound total TCR beta diversity was estimated with a nonparametric unseen species model using Euler transformation. The public reads were quality trimmed at Q25 with fastp and then assembled into clones with MiXCR by TCRdb, keeping productive beta chains. Rows matching on CDR3 protein sequence are summarized as one entry with the most common DNA and genes. TCRdb's processing, not the authors' own work, is the source of the V and J calls. This sample comprises approximately 810,000 distinct CDR3 sequences, under 30% of them detected only once. Roughly 17% of the sample goes to the ten largest clones.

There are many counts of this clonotype. The antigen it recognizes is unknown. No base qualities exist here, and no much larger clone lies one base off it. Sequenced: blood. The receptor's source is an elderly woman in good health.

The CDR3 corresponds to CASRWTGGDEKLFF. The DNA reads TGTGCCAGCAGGTGGACAGGGGGAGATGAAAAACTGTTTTTT. The chain links TRBV6-5 with TRBJ1-4, and TRBD1 aligns with 10 junction nucleotides. For this chain, trimming is 6 bases at the V end and 6 bases at the J end, and the number of junction bases without a gene match is 4. The CDR3 covers 14 residues, taking in both the cysteine and the phenylalanine. The CDR3 DNA has 42 bases and is translated from base 1. Reading the germline V gene gives CDR1 MNHEY and CDR2 SVGAGI.